This T cell receptor beta chain was captured in a study of T cells in localized non-small cell lung cancer. General observations from the study: Maximal T cell clonality occurred in uninvolved adjacent lung, with tumor ranking below it. Patients showing higher blood T cell density tended to see longer overall survival. Appearance in adjacent lung was seen for a median 57 of the top 100 tumor clones. Heterogeneity is still possible, as just one tumor region was sequenced.

In the case of this clone: The antigen remains undetermined.

Germline V gene sequence: CDR1 SGHRS, CDR2 YFSETQ. The CDR3 contains 11 residues. Trimming cost V 4 bases and J 7 bases, with 8 bases left between them. Clones were sequenced by immunoSEQ multiplex PCR, and TCRdb holds only the in-frame ones, with some missing. The sample records about 28,000 clones, roughly 84% being singletons. The rearrangement uses TRBV5-1 and TRBJ1-1; no clear D gene. Here the sequenced sample was peripheral blood mononuclear cells, taken before any cancer treatment. The receptor comes from a man aged 35-75 years with stage III lung adenocarcinoma. In nucleotides, the CDR3 is TGCGCCAGCAGCGACGTGGGTGAAGCTTTCTTT. Translation: CASSDVGEAFF.